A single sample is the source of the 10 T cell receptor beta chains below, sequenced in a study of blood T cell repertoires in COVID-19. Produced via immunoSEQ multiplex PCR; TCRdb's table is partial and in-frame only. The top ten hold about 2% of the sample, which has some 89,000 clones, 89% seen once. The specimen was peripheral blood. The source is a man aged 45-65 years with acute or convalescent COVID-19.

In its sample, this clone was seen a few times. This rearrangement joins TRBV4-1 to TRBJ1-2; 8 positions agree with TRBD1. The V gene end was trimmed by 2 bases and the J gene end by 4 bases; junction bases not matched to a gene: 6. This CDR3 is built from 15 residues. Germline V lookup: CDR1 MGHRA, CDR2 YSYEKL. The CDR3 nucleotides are TGCGCCAGCAGCCAACCCGGGACAGGCTCCTATGGCTACACCTTC. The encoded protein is CASSQPGTGSYGYTF.

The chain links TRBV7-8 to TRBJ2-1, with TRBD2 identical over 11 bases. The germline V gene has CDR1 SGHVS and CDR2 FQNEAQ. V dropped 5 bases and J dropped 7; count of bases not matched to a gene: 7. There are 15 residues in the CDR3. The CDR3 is CASSPVAGGTNEQFF. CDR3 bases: TGTGCCAGCAGCCCGGTAGCGGGAGGGACGAATGAGCAGTTCTTC.

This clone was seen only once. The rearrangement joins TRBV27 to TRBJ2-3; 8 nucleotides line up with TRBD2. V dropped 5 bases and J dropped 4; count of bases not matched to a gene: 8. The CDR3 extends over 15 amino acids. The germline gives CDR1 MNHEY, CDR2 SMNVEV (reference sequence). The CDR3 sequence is CASSRESGGPDTQYF. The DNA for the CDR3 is TGTGCCAGCAGTCGGGAGAGCGGGGGCCCAGATACGCAGTATTTT.

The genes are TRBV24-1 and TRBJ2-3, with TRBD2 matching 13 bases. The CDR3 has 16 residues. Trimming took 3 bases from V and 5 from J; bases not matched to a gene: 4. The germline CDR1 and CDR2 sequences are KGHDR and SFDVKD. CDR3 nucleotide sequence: TGTGCCACCAGTGATCGACTAGCGGGAGGTGGAGATACGCAGTATTTT. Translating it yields CATSDRLAGGGDTQYF.

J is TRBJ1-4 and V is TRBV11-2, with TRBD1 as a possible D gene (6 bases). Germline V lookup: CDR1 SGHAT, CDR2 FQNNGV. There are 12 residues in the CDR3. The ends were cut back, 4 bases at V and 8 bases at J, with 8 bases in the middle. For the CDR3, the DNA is TGTGCCAGCAGCTATAGGGGGGAAAAACTGTTTTTT. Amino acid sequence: CASSYRGEKLFF.

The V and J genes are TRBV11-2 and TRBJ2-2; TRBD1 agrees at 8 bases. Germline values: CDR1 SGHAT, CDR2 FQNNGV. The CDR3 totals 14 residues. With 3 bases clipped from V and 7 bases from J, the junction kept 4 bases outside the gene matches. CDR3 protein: CASSFDRGHGELFF. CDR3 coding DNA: TGTGCCAGCAGCTTCGACAGGGGCCACGGGGAGCTGTTTTTT.

This CDR3 is CASSPLGSEAFF. The CDR3 DNA reads TGTGCCAGCAGTCCGTTGGGCAGCGAAGCTTTCTTT. The V and J genes are TRBV6-5 and TRBJ1-1, with D unclear. The V end lost 5 bases, the J end lost 8 bases, and 12 bases lay between the germline ends. The CDR3 extends over 12 amino acids. The germline CDR1 and CDR2 sequences are MNHEY and SVGAGI.

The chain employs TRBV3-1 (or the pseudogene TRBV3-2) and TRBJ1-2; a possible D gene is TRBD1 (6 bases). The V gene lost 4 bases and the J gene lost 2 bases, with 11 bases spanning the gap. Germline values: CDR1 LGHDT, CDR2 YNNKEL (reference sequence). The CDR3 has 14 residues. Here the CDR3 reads CASSRTGQNYGYTF. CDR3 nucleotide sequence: TGTGCCAGCAGCCGTACGGGACAAAACTATGGCTACACCTTC.

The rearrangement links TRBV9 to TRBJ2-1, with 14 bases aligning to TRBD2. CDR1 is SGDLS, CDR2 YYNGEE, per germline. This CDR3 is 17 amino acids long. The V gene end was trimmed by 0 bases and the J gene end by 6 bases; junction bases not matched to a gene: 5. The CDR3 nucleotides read TGTGCCAGCAGCGTAGGTCCGGGACTAGCGGGGGTCAATGAGCAGTTCTTC. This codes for CASSVGPGLAGVNEQFF. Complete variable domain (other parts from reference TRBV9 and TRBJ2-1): DSGVTQTPKHLITATGQRVTLRCSPRSGDLSVYWYQQSLDQGLQFLIQYYNGEERAKGNILERFSAQQFPDLHSELNLSSLELGDSALYFCASSVGPGLAGVNEQFFGPGTRLTVL.

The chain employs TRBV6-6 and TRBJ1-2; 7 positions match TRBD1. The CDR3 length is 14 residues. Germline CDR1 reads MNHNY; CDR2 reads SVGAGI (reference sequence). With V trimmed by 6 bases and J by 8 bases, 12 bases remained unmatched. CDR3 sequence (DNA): TGTGCCAGCAGCTCCGACAGGGAAGGTTGGGGCTACACCTTC. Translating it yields CASSSDREGWGYTF.